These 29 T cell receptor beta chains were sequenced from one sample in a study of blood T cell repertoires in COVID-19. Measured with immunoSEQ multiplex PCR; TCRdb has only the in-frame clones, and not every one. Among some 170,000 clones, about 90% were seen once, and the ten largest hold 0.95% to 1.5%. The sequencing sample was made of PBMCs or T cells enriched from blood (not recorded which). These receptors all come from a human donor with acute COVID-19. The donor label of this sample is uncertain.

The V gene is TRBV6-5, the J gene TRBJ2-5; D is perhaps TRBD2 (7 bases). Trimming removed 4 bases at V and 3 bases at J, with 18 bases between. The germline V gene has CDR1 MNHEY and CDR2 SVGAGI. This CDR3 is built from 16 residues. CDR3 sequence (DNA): TGTGCCAGCAGTTTACTCCCAGGGGCGGGGGAAGAGACCCAGTACTTC. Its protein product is CASSLLPGAGEETQYF.

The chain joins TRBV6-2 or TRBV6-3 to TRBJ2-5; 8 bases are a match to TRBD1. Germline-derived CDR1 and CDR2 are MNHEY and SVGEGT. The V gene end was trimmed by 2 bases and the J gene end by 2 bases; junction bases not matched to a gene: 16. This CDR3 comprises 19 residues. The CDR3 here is CASSYRQGMASPSQETQYF. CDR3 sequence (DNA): TGTGCCAGCAGTTACAGACAGGGGATGGCTAGTCCCTCTCAAGAGACCCAGTACTTC.

CDR3 protein: CASSFRVYSYNEQFF. CDR3 DNA: TGTGCCAGCAGCTTTCGAGTATACTCCTACAATGAGCAGTTCTTC. The V call is TRBV7-2, the J call TRBJ2-1; the D is unclear. The CDR3 has 15 amino acids. The ends were cut back, 3 bases at V and 0 bases at J, with 9 bases in the middle. Germline V gives CDR1 SGHTA, CDR2 FQGNSA.

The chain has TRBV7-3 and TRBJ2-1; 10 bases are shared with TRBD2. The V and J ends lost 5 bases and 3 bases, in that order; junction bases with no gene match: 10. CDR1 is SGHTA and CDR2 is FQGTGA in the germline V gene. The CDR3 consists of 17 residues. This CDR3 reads CASSPQGLAGGYNEQFF. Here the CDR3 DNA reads TGTGCCAGCAGCCCCCAGGGGTTAGCGGGGGGCTACAATGAGCAGTTCTTC. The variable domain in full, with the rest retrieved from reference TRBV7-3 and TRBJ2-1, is GAGVSQTPSNKVTEKGKYVELRCDPISGHTALYWYRQSLGQGPEFLIYFQGTGAADDSGLPNDRFFAVRPEGSVSTLKIQRTERGDSAVYLCASSPQGLAGGYNEQFFGPGTRLTVL.

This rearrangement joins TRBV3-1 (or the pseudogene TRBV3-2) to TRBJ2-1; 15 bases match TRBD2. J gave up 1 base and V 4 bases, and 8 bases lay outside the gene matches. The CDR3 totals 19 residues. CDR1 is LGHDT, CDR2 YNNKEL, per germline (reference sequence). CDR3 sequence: CASSPGLAGGPHSYNEQFF. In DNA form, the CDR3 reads TGTGCCAGCAGCCCGGGACTAGCGGGGGGTCCTCATTCCTACAATGAGCAGTTCTTC.

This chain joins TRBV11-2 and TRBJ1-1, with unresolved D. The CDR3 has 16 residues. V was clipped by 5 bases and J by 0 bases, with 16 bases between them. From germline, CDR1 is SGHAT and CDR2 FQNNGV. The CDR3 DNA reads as TGTGCCAGCAGCCCCTGGACTCCCGGCGTGAACACTGAAGCTTTCTTT. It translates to CASSPWTPGVNTEAFF. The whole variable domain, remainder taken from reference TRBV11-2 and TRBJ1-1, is EAGVAQSPRYKIIEKRQSVAFWCNPISGHATLYWYQQILGQGPKLLIQFQNNGVVDDSQLPKDRFSAERLKGVDSTLKIQPAKLEDSAVYLCASSPWTPGVNTEAFFGQGTRLTVV.

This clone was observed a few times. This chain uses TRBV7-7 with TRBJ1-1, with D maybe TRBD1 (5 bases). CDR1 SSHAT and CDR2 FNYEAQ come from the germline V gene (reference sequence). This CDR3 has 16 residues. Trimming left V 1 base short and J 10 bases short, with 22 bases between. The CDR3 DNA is TGTGCCAGCAGCTTAGATCTCCTTCCACAGGTCGTGAGAGCTTTCTTT. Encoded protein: CASSLDLLPQVVRAFF.

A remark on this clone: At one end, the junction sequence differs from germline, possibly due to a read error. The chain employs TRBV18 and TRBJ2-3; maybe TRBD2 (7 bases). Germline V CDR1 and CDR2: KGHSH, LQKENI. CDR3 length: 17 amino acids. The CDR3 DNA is TGTGCCAGCTCTCCACAGGGAGGGGGTTCCCGCACAGATACGCAGTATTTT. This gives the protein CASSPQGGGSRTDTQYF.

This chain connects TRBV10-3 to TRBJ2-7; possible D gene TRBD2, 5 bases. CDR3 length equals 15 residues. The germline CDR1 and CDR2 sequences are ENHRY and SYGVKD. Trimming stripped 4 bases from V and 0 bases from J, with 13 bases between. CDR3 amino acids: CAISASAGDSYEQYF. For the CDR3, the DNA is TGTGCCATCAGTGCGTCAGCCGGGGACTCCTACGAGCAGTACTTC.

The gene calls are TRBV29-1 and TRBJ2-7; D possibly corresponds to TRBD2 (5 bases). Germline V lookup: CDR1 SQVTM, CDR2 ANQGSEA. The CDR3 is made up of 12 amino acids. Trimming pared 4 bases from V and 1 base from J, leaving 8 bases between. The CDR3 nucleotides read TGCAGCGTTGTGGGGAGATCCTACGAGCAGTACTTC. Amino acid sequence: CSVVGRSYEQYF.

The CDR3 sequence is CASSLVTSAGGELFF. CDR3 in DNA: TGTGCCAGCAGCTTAGTGACTAGCGCGGGCGGGGAGCTGTTTTTT. The chain uses TRBV7-3 and TRBJ2-2; 8 nucleotides agree with TRBD2. Unmatched junction bases numbered 6, after V lost 2 bases and J lost 7 bases. The length of the CDR3 is 15 residues. Germline CDR1 SGHTA, CDR2 FQGTGA. Full variable domain (outside the CDR3, taken from reference TRBV7-3 and TRBJ2-2): GAGVSQTPSNKVTEKGKYVELRCDPISGHTALYWYRQSLGQGPEFLIYFQGTGAADDSGLPNDRFFAVRPEGSVSTLKIQRTERGDSAVYLCASSLVTSAGGELFFGEGSRLTVL.

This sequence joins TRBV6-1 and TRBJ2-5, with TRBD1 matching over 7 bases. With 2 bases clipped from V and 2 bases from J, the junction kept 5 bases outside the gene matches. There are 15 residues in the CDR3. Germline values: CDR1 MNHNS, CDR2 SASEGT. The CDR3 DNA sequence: TGTGCCAGCAGTGAACACAGGGGTGTGCAAGAGACCCAGTACTTC. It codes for CASSEHRGVQETQYF.

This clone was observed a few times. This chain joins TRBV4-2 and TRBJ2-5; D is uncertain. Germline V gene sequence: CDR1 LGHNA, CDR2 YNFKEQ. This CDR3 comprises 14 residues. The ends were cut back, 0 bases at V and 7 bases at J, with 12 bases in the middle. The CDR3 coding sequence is TGTGCCAGCAGCCAAGAATCACTCTCTGGGACCCAGTACTTC. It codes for CASSQESLSGTQYF.

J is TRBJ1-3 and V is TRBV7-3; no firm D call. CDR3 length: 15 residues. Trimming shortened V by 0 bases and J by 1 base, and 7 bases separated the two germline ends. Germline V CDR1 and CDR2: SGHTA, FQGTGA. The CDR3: CASSLTARSGNTIYF. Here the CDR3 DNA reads TGTGCCAGCAGCTTAACGGCCAGGTCTGGAAACACCATATATTTT.

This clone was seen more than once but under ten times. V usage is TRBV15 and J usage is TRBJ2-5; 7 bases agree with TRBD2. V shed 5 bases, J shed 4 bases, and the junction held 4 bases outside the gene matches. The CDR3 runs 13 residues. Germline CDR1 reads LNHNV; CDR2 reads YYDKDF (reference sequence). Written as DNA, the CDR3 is TGTGCCACCAGCCCGACTAGCTCAGAGACCCAGTACTTC. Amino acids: CATSPTSSETQYF.

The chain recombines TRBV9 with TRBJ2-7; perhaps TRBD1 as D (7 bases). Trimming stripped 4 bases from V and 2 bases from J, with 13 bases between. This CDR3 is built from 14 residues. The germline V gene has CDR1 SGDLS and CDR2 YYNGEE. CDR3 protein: CASSLEGQTYEQYF. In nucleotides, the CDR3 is TGTGCCAGCAGCCTGGAGGGACAGACCTACGAGCAGTACTTC.

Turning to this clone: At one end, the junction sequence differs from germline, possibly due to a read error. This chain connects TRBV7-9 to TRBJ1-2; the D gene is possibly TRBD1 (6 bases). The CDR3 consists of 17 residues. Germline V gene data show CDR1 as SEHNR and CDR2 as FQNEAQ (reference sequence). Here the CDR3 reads CASSPNPTGSTKYGYTF. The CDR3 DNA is TGTGCCAGCAGCCCCAACCCAACAGGGTCAACTAAGTATGGCTACACCTTC.

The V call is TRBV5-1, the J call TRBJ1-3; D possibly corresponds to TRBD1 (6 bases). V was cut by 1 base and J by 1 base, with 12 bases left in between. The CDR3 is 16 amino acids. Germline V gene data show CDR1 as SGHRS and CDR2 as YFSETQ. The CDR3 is CASSLTGSGSGNTIYF. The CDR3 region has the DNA TGCGCCAGCAGCTTGACAGGGTCTGGTTCTGGAAACACCATATATTTT.

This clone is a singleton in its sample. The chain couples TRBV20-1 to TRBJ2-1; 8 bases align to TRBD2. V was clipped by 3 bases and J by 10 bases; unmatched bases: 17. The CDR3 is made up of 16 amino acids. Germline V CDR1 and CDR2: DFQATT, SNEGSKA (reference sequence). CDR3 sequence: CSASGSSGGLSNEQFF. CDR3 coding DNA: TGCAGTGCTAGTGGTTCATCGGGGGGGCTTTCTAACGAGCAGTTCTTC.

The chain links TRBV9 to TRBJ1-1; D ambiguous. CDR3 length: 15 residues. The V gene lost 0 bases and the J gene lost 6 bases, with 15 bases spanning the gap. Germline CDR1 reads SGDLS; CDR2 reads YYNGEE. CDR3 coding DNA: TGTGCCAGCAGCGTAGGGGCCGGGGAGGGCGCTGAAGCTTTCTTT. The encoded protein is CASSVGAGEGAEAFF.

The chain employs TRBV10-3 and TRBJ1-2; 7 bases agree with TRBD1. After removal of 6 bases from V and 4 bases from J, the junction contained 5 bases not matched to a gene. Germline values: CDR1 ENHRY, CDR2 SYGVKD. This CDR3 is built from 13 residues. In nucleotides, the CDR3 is TGTGCCATCAGACAGGGACAGATCTATGGCTACACCTTC. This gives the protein CAIRQGQIYGYTF.

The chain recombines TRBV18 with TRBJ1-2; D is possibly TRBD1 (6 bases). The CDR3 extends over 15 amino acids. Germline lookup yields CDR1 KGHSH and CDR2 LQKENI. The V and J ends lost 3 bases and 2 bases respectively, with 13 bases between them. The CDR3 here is CASSPLPGTNYGYTF. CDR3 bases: TGTGCCAGCTCACCCCTCCCGGGGACAAACTATGGCTACACCTTC.

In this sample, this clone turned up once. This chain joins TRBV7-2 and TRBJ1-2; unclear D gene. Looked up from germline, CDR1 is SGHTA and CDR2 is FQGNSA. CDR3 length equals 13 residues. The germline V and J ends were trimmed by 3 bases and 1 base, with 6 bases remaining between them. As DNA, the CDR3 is TGTGCCAGCAGCTTTGAGCTTAACTATGGCTACACCTTC. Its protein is CASSFELNYGYTF.

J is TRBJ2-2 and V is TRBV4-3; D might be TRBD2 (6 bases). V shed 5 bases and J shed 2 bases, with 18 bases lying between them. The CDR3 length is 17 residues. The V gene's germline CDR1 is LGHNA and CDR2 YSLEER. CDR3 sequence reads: CASSKGSGDLNTGELFF. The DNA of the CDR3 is TGCGCCAGCAGCAAGGGGTCGGGGGACTTAAACACCGGGGAGCTGTTTTTT.

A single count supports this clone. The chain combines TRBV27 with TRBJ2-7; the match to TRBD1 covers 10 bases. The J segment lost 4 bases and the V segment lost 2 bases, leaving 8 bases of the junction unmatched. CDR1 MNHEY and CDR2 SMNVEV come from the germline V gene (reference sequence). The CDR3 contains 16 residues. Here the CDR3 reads CASSLIPGTGVYEQYF. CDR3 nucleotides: TGTGCCAGCAGTTTAATCCCCGGGACAGGGGTTTACGAGCAGTACTTC.

The CDR3 region is CATSRDQSTDTQYF. The CDR3 coding sequence is TGTGCCACCAGCAGAGATCAGAGCACAGATACGCAGTATTTT. The chain recombines TRBV15 with TRBJ2-3, with unresolved D. Germline V CDR1 and CDR2: LNHNV, YYDKDF (reference sequence). V lost 0 bases and J lost 0, with 4 bases in between. The CDR3 is made up of 14 amino acids.

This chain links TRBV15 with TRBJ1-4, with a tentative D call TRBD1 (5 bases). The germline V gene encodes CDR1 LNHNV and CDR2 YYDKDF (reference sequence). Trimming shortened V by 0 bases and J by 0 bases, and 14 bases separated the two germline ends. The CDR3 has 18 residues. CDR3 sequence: CATSRDNLDSTTNEKLFF. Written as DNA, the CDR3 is TGTGCCACCAGCAGAGATAATCTTGACAGCACAACTAATGAAAAACTGTTTTTT. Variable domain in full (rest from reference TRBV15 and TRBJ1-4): DAMVIQNPRYQVTQFGKPVTLSCSQTLNHNVMYWYQQKSSQAPKLLFHYYDKDFNNEADTPDNFQSRRPNTSFCFLDIRSPGLGDTAMYLCATSRDNLDSTTNEKLFFGSGTQLSVL.

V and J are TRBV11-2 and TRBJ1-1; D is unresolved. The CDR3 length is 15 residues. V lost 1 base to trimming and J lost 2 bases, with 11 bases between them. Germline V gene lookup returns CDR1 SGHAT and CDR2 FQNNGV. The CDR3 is CASSLVWETNTEAFF. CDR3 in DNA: TGTGCCAGCAGCTTAGTCTGGGAGACCAACACTGAAGCTTTCTTT.

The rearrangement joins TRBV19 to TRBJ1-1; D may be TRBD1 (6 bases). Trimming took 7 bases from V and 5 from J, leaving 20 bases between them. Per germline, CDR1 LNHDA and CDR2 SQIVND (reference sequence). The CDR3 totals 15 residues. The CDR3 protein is CASTSRQAKGTEAFF. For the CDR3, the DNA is TGTGCCAGTACCTCCCGACAGGCCAAGGGGACTGAAGCTTTCTTT.